The entry below describes one TCR beta chain. No antigen is known for it. This entry belongs to a study of T cells expressing NK-cell markers. As for the study in general: Most of the eight sequenced donors were HCMV-seropositive; one was seronegative. General observations from the study: Also leading the CD3+CD56-NKG2C+ fraction in a handful of donors were these clonotypes.

In germline, CDR1 is LGHDT, CDR2 YNNKEL (reference sequence). The CDR3 runs to 15 residues. UMIs were included in TCR beta cDNA generated by 5'RACE template switching. Reprocessing the 5' RACE reads, TCRdb reports a single entry for every CDR3 protein and omits DNA. Recorded here are roughly 390,000 distinct CDR3 sequences; the top ten clones represent 9.5% to 12%. Specimen: blood T cells: a sorted CD56 or NKG2C T cell subset, CD4+ or CD8+ T cells, or bulk PBMC T cells (not recorded which). The clonotype originates from a woman between 45 and 65 years old in good health. The chain employs TRBV3-1 and TRBJ1-2; TCRdb names TRBD1, which stays unverified in the absence of DNA. The CDR3 protein is CASSQSTGVLYGYTF.